The 12 T cell receptor beta chains presented below share a single source sample, sequenced in a study of identical twins. TCRdb reanalysed the 5' RACE reads using MiXCR and keeps one entry per CDR3 protein. The sample yields hundreds of thousands of distinct CDR3 sequences, 7% seen once. This same sample was also part of a study on yellow fever vaccine responses in identical twins.

Input material: memory (CD45RO+) T cells sorted from blood. The receptors shown here come from a young woman in good health.

The V gene is TRBV12-3 or TRBV12-4, the J gene TRBJ2-1; tentative D call: TRBD2 (5 bases). The germline V and J ends were trimmed by 3 bases and 8 bases, with 20 bases remaining between them. CDR3 size: 16 residues. The CDR3 sequence is CASSLPGNERRDEQFF. The CDR3 nucleotides are TGTGCCAGCAGTTTGCCCGGGAATGAAAGAAGGGATGAGCAGTTCTTC.

This clonotype was detected many times. CDR3 sequence (DNA): TGCAGCGTTGAATGGCAGAACTATGGCTACACCTTC. This sequence encodes CSVEWQNYGYTF. This chain uses TRBV29-1 with TRBJ1-2, with unresolved D. This CDR3 spans 12 amino acids. Looked up from germline, CDR1 is SQVTM and CDR2 is ANQGSEA. The ends were cut back, 2 bases at V and 2 bases at J, with 6 bases in the middle.

This clonotype was seen ten or more times. The gene calls are TRBV13 and TRBJ2-1; D is ambiguous. Trimming shortened V by 4 bases and J by 6 bases, and 13 bases separated the two germline ends. Per germline, CDR1 PRHDT and CDR2 FYEKMQ (reference sequence). CDR3 length: 14 residues. The CDR3 region has the DNA TGTGCCAGCAGCTCCCCCCTGGTCCTCAATGAGCAGTTCTTC. This encodes CASSSPLVLNEQFF.

The sample holds a few counts of this clonotype. A clone one base away is much larger, so this may be a read error. In this CDR3 the conserved last residue, phenylalanine or tryptophan, is missing, so a read error is likely. The chain employs TRBV24-1 and TRBJ2-2, with D possibly matching TRBD1 (6 bases). CDR1 and CDR2 from the germline V gene are KGHDR and SFDVKD. The CDR3 sequence is 14 residues long. Deletions cut 5 bases from V and 3 bases from J, with 9 bases between. The CDR3 protein is CATSGAGDTGELFL. CDR3 nucleotide sequence: TGTGCCACCAGTGGGGCAGGGGACACCGGGGAGCTGTTTCTT.

This clonotype was seen many times. The chain uses TRBV28 and TRBJ1-5, with D tentatively TRBD1 (5 bases). Between the trimmed V and J ends, which lost 3 bases and 0 bases, there was a span of 9 bases. The germline gives CDR1 MDHEN, CDR2 SYDVKM. The CDR3 loop spans 15 amino acids. CDR3: CASSLGGSSNQPQHF. CDR3 DNA: TGTGCCAGCAGTTTGGGGGGAAGTAGCAATCAGCCCCAGCATTTT.

This clonotype was seen many times. This chain joins TRBV2 and TRBJ2-7; D is undetermined. CDR1 is SNHLY, CDR2 FYNNEI, per germline. The V end lost 6 bases, the J end lost 6 bases, and 21 bases lay between the germline ends. The CDR3 has 15 amino acids. CDR3 loop: CASRVSSSELLEQYV. Written as DNA, the CDR3 is TGTGCCAGCAGGGTCAGTAGCTCGGAACTACTCGAGCAGTACGTC.

The sample holds many counts of this clonotype. This chain links TRBV29-1 with TRBJ1-1; D uncertain. Per germline, CDR1 SQVTM and CDR2 ANQGSEA. Trimming pared 4 bases from V and 5 bases from J, leaving 14 bases between. The CDR3 loop spans 13 amino acids. The CDR3 protein is CSVVSPWGTEAFF. DNA of the CDR3: TGCAGCGTTGTGTCCCCCTGGGGTACTGAAGCTTTCTTT.

The table lists this clonotype with a few counts. Here the CDR3 reads CASSAGDIETQYF. CDR3 coding DNA: TGTGCCAGCAGTGCCGGGGACATAGAGACCCAGTACTTC. V gene TRBV12-3 or TRBV12-4 combines with J gene TRBJ2-5, with D perhaps matching TRBD1 (6 bases). The CDR3 totals 13 residues. V lost 5 bases and J 4 bases, leaving 11 bases between the germline ends.

This clonotype occurred a few times. The rearrangement uses TRBV2 and TRBJ2-1; a possible D gene is TRBD2 (5 bases). The CDR3 contains 12 residues. Trimming shortened V by 10 bases and J by 8 bases, and 15 bases separated the two germline ends. In germline, CDR1 is SNHLY, CDR2 FYNNEI. CDR3 residues: CAKPRGPHEQFF. The CDR3 DNA reads as TGTGCCAAACCCCGGGGTCCACATGAGCAGTTCTTC.

This clonotype was detected many times. The rearrangement uses TRBV9 and TRBJ1-6; D is undetermined. Between the trimmed V and J ends, which lost 0 bases and 10 bases, there was a span of 8 bases. Germline V gene lookup returns CDR1 SGDLS and CDR2 YYNGEE. This CDR3 has 13 residues. This CDR3 reads CASSVEEDSPLHF. DNA for the CDR3: TGTGCCAGCAGCGTAGAGGAGGACTCACCCCTCCACTTT.

This clonotype was seen only once. A read error is possible here, since a much larger clone lies one base away. The chain combines TRBV10-2 with TRBJ2-7; tentative D call: TRBD2 (5 bases). Per the germline V gene, CDR1 is WSHSY and CDR2 is SAAADI. CDR3 length equals 14 residues. The CDR3 DNA sequence: TGCGCCTGCAGTTCCAGCGGTTCCTCCTACGAGCAGTACTTC. Its translation is CACSSSGSSYEQYF.

This clonotype has at least ten counts. The rearrangement uses TRBV10-3 and TRBJ2-1; D unresolved. This CDR3 comprises 16 residues. Germline V gene lookup returns CDR1 ENHRY and CDR2 SYGVKD. Trimming removed 4 bases from V and 0 bases from J, with 13 bases in between. The CDR3 DNA reads TGTGCCATCAGTGGTGCGTCGGATAGCTCCTACAATGAGCAGTTCTTC. It yields the protein CAISGASDSSYNEQFF.